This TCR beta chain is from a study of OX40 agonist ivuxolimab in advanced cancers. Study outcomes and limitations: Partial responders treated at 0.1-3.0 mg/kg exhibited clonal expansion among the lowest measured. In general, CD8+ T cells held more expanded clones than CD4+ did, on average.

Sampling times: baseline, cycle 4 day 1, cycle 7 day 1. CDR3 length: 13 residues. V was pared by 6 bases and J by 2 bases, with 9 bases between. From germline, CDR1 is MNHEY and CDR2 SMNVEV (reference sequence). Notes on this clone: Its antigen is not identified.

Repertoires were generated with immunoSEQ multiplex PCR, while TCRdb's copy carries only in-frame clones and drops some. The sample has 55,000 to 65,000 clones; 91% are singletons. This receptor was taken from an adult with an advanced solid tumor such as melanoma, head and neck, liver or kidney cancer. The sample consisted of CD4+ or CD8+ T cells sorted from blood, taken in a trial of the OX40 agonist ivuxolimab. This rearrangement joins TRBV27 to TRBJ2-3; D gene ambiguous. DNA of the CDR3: TGTGCCAGCAGCCGCCCCCCCACAGATACGCAGTATTTT. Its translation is CASSRPPTDTQYF.